The text below deals with one T cell receptor beta chain. This clone was detected once. Its recognized antigen is unknown. Base qualities are not provided; no much larger clone lies one nucleotide away. The cohort comprised fewer than 750 healthy bone marrow donors. All cohort members were sampled while nominally healthy, although unrecorded immune exposures were likely present. The donor was CMV seronegative and was included in the group of about 400 seronegative cohort members. A peripheral blood sample was provided by each donor, and peripheral blood mononuclear cells were used for TCR beta sequencing. Genomic DNA was extracted from the blood cell samples with the Qiagen DNeasy Blood Extraction Kit. The record originates from a study of cytomegalovirus exposure and HLA in healthy donors (dated 2017 in TCRdb). Regarding the research as a whole: An earlier analysis of some 500 of the donors reported approximately 300 Gb of sequence data and roughly 100 million unique TCR beta sequences from 150 million to 200 million T cells. Approximately 330 gigabases of sequencing data and about 92 million unique TCR sequences made up an early release that covered about 640 HLA-typed donors. The genetic ancestry cluster associated with self-reported Caucasian donors included around four fifths of the approximately 410 genotyped donors. The study was designed to test whether signatures of past pathogen exposure could be identified by cataloging public T cell receptors. The study used immunosequencing to profile the T cell repertoires of approximately 690 subjects and linked those repertoires to cytomegalovirus serostatus. A separate validation cohort of 100 to 150 different subjects was used in addition to the roughly 670-subject first cohort. To predict cytomegalovirus infection status, the study brought together high-throughput TCR immunosequencing, statistical association of individual TCRs with disease status, and machine learning. In a later analysis, previously published TCR beta repertoires from about 670 donors were re-analyzed and high-resolution HLA genotyping was added so that TCR occurrence patterns could be studied. Rather than using new phenotypic data, the later analysis identified candidate immune exposures from TCR beta sequences and from how often those sequences occurred across donors. An earlier analysis of several hundred of the donors applied high-throughput TCR beta sequencing to assess whether each TCR beta V gene segment acted as functional or pseudogenic. Donor age, sex, ethnicity and CMV serostatus were compiled together with the repertoire data. Genome-wide SNP genotypes for about 60% of the roughly 670 donors were used in a later genetic analysis, which treated that subset as a discovery cohort. Every repertoire in the discovery cohort had been generated on one and the same sequencing platform. HLA typing included class I and class II loci at four-digit resolution. Typing coverage varied by locus: 629-630 donors for A, B, C, DRB1 and DQB1; roughly 500 for DQA1; more than 600 for DPA1; roughly 470 for DPB1. Four or five DR-DQ haplotypes were handled as single units for association and clustering because linkage in the cohort was strong. On average, around 230,000 unique TCR beta nucleotide sequences were sequenced per donor among several hundred genotyped donors of the cohort, with roughly 19% of those sequences being non-productive.

Library creation used the immunoSEQ multiplex PCR assay. For the multiplex PCR, a mixture combining 60 forward primers for TCR Vbeta segments and 13 reverse primers for TCR Jbeta segments was used. The CDR3 region of rearranged TCR beta genes was amplified from genomic DNA by a multiplex PCR assay. The amplified TCR beta libraries were sequenced on the Illumina HiSeq System as 87-base-pair reads. Per the original workflow: In a later analysis, tens of millions of unique TCR beta chains were counted across the approximately 640 repertoires, and roughly 11 million of these chains were shared by at least two donors. A nearest-neighbor algorithm error-corrected the raw reads and collapsed the reads into unique sequences, merging closely related sequences to remove PCR and sequencing errors. V, D and J gene segments were assigned by aligning CDR3 sequences to IMGT reference sequences. For a sequence to be retained, at least a six-nucleotide match to both a V gene segment and a J gene segment was required. Rearrangements were classified as productive when the CDR3 lacked stop codons and remained in frame with V and J, and all other rearrangements were classified as non-productive. CDR3 was defined according to IMGT convention as the region running from the second conserved V-encoded cysteine to the conserved J-encoded phenylalanine. Sequences without an unambiguous match to a single V gene segment were excluded from the earlier analysis of approximately 600 of the donors. In an earlier analysis of around 590 of the donors, a V segment was called functional when productive rearrangements were above 56.7%, and segregating when the standard deviation between donors exceeded 5%. A statistical classification framework was developed to diagnose cytomegalovirus status using the catalog of TCR beta chain sequences. In a later analysis, V and J genes were assigned by comparing TCR nucleotide sequences against IMGT/GENE-DB human TR gene sequences. In a later analysis, CDR3 sequences and most-parsimonious VDJ recombination scenarios were assigned using the TCRdist pipeline. In a later analysis, each TCR beta chain was defined by its CDR3 amino acid sequence together with its V-gene family, and reads without a unique V-gene family were excluded. A later analysis removed over 500 highly shared, low-generation-probability nucleotide sequences to deal with suspected cross-contamination and a sequencing artifact. For each public chain, a later analysis derived a clonal expansion index from normalized ranks of inferred template counts within each repertoire. In a later analysis, generation probabilities were computed with a VDJ recombination model fitted to out-of-frame rearrangements, and the resulting probabilities were checked against IGoR. In a later analysis, TCR-TCR, TCR-HLA and TCR-CMV co-occurrence was scored with hypergeometric tests, and a repertoire-size bias correction was applied to TCR pairs. False discovery rates were estimated in a later analysis by permuting HLA or CMV assignments 20 times. In a later analysis, co-occurring TCRs were grouped using DBSCAN, with TCRdist sequence similarity added in when clustering inside HLA-allele-positive subsets. Repertoires with fewer than 30,000 or more than 120,000 public chains, plus five repertoires with anomalous nucleotide sharing, were excluded from co-occurrence clustering. TCRdb retrieved this table from immuneACCESS and kept in-frame rearrangements only. Not all clones are present; in checked studies, unresolved V genes account for under half, and no reason is known for the remainder. V and J calls and clone size are copied from that table; D and trimming were computed from the DNA. For this sample there are 150,000 to 160,000 clones; around 68% appear just once. In total, the top ten clones hold 2.1% of the sample.

The germline V gene supplies CDR1 MNHNS and CDR2 SASEGT. From its cysteine to its phenylalanine, the CDR3 spans 12 amino acids. The only DNA kept is the CDR3, 36 bases in frame from the first base. Clipping removes 4 bases from V and 14 bases from J, with 6 as the unmatched junction base count. What the research found in general, with its limitations: Immune exposure information for the cohort was limited to CMV serostatus. A later genetic analysis reported fewer N-insertions in productive TCRs among donors in an Asian-associated ancestry cluster than the roughly 690-donor mean. Because HLA typing was missing for some donors at each locus, association tests included only the typed subset. The 87-base-pair reads could not distinguish some IMGT-functional V segments, including TRBV6-2 and TRBV6-3, so those segments were excluded. According to a later analysis, most CMV-associated TCR beta chains appeared to be HLA-restricted, and the HLA associations seemed to be driven largely by CMV exposure. At a false discovery rate of 0.05, a later analysis linked roughly 17,000 TCR beta sequences to specific HLA alleles. According to a later analysis, parvovirus B19, influenza, CMV and Epstein-Barr virus appeared linked to several top co-occurrence clusters. Assigning TCR associations to individual alleles was difficult when HLA alleles, especially DR and DQ, strongly co-occurred. An association between a missense DCLRE1C variant and V-gene and J-gene trimming of TCR beta chains was found in a later genetic analysis and replicated in an independent cohort. The study listed around 160 TCR beta chains as associated with cytomegalovirus. In a later analysis, the rate of TCR association differed among HLA loci, with DRB1 alleles having the most associated TCRs and HLA-C alleles having the fewest. In vitro tests confirmed that a few of the cytomegalovirus-associated TCR beta chains recognize cytomegalovirus antigens. The classifier was reported to diagnose cytomegalovirus status with high specificity and sensitivity in both the original and validation cohorts. Linkage disequilibrium might explain the correlated functional status among segregating V segments, but an unknown experimental factor could not be excluded. A further reported finding was that TCR beta sequences accurately predicted the HLA-A and HLA-B alleles for most subjects in the first cohort. A group of highly shared sequence variants was considered likely to be a technical artifact of the sequencing pipeline. In a later analysis, HLA-associated TCR beta chains showed more clonal expansion and lower generation probabilities than non-associated chains that were equally common. Presence/absence analyses assumed roughly uniform sequencing depth across donors, an assumption that may not hold. Seventeen rarely observed V segments, including chromosome 9 orphons, were excluded from the earlier analysis of approximately 600 of the donors because counts were too low. While some public TCRs were present in many individuals, most TCR sequences turned up only very rarely across donors. The authors suggested that the approach could potentially be extended to other disease states and immunological phenotypes. Only TCR beta chains were sequenced in this cohort, and the absence of alpha or paired-chain data limited detectable features. In an earlier analysis of around 600 of the donors, most TCR beta V segments were observed in productive rearrangements about 90% or about 30% of the time, broadly matching IMGT annotations.

Sequences were obtained from PBMCs. The receptor was derived from a man aged 30 to 39 in good health and CMV-seronegative. The rearrangement joined TRBV6-1 to TRBJ1-2, and 11 junction bases match TRBD1. The CDR3 region reads CASSGDRGFTTF. The nucleotides read TGTGCCAGCAGTGGGGACAGGGGGTTTACGACCTTC.